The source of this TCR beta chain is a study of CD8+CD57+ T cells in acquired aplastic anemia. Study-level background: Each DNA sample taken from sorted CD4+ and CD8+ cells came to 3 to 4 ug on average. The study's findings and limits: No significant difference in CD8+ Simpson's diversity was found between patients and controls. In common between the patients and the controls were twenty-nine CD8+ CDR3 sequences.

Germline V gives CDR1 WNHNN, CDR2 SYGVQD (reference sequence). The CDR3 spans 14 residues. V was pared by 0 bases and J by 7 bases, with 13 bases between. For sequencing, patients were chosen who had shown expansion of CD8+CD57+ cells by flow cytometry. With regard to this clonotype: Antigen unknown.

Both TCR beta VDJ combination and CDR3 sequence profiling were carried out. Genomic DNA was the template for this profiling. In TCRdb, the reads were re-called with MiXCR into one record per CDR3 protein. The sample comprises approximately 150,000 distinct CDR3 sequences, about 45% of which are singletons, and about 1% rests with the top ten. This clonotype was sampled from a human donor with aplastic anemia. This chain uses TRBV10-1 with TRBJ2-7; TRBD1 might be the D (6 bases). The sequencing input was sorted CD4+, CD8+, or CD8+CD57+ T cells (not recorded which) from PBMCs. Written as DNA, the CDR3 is TGCGCCAGCAGTGAGTCCACAGGGCATCGGGAGCAGTACTTC. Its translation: CASSESTGHREQYF.